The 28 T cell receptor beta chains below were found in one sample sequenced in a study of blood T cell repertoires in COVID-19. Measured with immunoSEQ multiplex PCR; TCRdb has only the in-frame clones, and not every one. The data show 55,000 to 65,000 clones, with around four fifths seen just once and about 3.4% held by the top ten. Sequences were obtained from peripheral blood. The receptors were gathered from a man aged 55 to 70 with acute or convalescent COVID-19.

CDR3 amino acids: CASSFEFVSGATYNEQFF. CDR3 coding DNA: TGTGCCAGCAGCTTTGAGTTTGTGAGCGGGGCCACCTACAATGAGCAGTTCTTC. The chain combines TRBV7-8 with TRBJ2-1; TRBD2 matches 7 bases. CDR3 length: 18 residues. The germline gives CDR1 SGHVS, CDR2 FQNEAQ. Trimming cost V 3 bases and J 2 bases; bases outside gene matches: 13.

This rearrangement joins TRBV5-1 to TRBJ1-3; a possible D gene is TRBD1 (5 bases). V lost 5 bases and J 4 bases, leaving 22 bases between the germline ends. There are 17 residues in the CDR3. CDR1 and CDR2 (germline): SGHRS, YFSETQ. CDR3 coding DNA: TGCGCCAGCAGTAAGACCGCGGGACCCTATACGGGAAACACCATATATTTT. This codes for CASSKTAGPYTGNTIYF.

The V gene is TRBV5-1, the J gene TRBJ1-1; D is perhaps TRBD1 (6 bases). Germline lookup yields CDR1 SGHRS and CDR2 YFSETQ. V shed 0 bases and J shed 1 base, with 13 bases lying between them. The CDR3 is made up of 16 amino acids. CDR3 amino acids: CASSLVNRVQNTEAFF. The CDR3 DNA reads TGCGCCAGCAGCTTGGTTAACAGGGTTCAGAACACTGAAGCTTTCTTT.

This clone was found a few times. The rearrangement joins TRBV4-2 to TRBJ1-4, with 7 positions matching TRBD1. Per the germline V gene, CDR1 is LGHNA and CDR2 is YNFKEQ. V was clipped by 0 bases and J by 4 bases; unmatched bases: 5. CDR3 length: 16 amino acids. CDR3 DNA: TGTGCCAGCAGCCAAGACCGGGACAGCAGTAATGAAAAACTGTTTTTT. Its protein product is CASSQDRDSSNEKLFF.

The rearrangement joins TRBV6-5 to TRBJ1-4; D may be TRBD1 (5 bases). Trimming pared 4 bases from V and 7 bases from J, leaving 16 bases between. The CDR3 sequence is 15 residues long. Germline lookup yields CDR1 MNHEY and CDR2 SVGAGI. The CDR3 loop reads CASSSSGTPAEKLFF. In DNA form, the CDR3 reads TGTGCCAGCAGTTCCTCCGGGACTCCCGCTGAAAAACTGTTTTTT.

The CDR3 is CASSPGDRQETQYF. CDR3 DNA sequence: TGTGCCAGCAGCCCCGGGGACAGGCAAGAGACCCAGTACTTC. This chain uses TRBV27 with TRBJ2-5, with 8 bases lining up with TRBD1. The CDR3 consists of 14 residues. From germline, CDR1 is MNHEY and CDR2 SMNVEV (reference sequence). J was trimmed by 2 bases and V by 6 bases; bases with no gene match: 5.

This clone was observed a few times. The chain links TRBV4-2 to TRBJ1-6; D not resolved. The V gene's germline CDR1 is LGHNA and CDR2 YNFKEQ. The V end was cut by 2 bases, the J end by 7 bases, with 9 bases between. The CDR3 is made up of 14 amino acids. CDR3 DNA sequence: TGTGCCAGCAGCCAATTGAGACTGAATTCACCCCTCCACTTT. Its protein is CASSQLRLNSPLHF.

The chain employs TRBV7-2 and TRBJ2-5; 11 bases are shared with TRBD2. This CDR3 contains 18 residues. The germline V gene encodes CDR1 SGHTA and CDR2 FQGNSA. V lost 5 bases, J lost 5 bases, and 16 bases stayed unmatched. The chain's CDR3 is CASSPLWLAGGLWETQYF. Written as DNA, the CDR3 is TGTGCCAGCAGCCCCCTCTGGCTAGCGGGGGGCCTGTGGGAGACCCAGTACTTC. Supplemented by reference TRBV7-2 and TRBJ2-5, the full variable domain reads GAGVSQSPSNKVTEKGKDVELRCDPISGHTALYWYRQSLGQGLEFLIYFQGNSAPDKSGLPSDRFSAERTGGSVSTLTIQRTQQEDSAVYLCASSPLWLAGGLWETQYFGPGTRLLVL.

The CDR3 DNA is TGTGCCAGTAGCCCTTCGACAGGGATGGTCGAAAAACTGTTTTTT. Encoded protein: CASSPSTGMVEKLFF. This chain connects TRBV19 to TRBJ1-4, with 7 bases that match TRBD1. V lost 6 bases to trimming and J lost 8 bases; unmatched junction nucleotides: 12. The CDR3 loop spans 15 amino acids. The germline V gene has CDR1 LNHDA and CDR2 SQIVND (reference sequence). The full variable domain, rest sourced from reference TRBV19 and TRBJ1-4, is DGGITQSPKYLFRKEGQNVTLSCEQNLNHDAMYWYRQDPGQGLRLIYYSQIVNDFQKGDIAEGYSVSREKKESFPLTVTSAQKNPTAFYLCASSPSTGMVEKLFFGSGTQLSVL.

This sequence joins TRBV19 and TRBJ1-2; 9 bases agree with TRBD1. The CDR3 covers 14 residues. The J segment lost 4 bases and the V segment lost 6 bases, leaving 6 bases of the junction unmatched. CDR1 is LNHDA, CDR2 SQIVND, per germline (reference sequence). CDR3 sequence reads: CASRNRDRVYGYTF. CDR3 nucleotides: TGTGCCAGTAGGAACCGGGACAGGGTCTATGGCTACACCTTC.

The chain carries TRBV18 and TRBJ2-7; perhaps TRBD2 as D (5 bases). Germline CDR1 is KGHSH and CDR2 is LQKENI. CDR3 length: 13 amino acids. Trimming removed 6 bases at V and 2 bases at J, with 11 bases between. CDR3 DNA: TGTGCCAGCTCCTCACGAGGGCCCTACGAGCAGTACTTC. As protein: CASSSRGPYEQYF.

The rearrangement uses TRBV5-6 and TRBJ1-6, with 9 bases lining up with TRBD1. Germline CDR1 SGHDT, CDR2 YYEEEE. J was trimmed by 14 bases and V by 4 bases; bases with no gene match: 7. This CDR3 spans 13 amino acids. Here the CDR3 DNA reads TGTGCCAGCAGCGGAGGACAGGGGTTGGCCCTCCACTTT. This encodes CASSGGQGLALHF.

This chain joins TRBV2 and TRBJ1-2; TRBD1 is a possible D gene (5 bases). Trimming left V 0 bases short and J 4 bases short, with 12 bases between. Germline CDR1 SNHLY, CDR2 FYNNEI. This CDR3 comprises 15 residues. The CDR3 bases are TGTGCCAGCAGTGAAGCGCTTCGTAGGGGCTATGGCTACACCTTC. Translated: CASSEALRRGYGYTF.

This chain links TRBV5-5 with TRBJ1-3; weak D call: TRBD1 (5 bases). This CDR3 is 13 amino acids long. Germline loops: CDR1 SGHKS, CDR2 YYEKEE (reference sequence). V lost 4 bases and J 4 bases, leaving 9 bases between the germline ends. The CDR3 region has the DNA TGTGCCAGCAGCAGGGGTTCCGGAAACACCATATATTTT. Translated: CASSRGSGNTIYF. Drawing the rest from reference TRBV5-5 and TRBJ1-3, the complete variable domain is DAGVTQSPTHLIKTRGQQVTLRCSPISGHKSVSWYQQVLGQGPQFIFQYYEKEERGRGNFPDRFSARQFPNYSSELNVNALLLGDSALYLCASSRGSGNTIYFGEGSWLTVV.

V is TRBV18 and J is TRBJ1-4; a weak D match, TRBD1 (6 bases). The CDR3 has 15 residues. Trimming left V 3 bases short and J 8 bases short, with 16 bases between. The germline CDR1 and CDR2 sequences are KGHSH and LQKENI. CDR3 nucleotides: TGTGCCAGCTCACCGCGACAGGCTAAGATGGAAAAACTGTTTTTT. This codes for CASSPRQAKMEKLFF.

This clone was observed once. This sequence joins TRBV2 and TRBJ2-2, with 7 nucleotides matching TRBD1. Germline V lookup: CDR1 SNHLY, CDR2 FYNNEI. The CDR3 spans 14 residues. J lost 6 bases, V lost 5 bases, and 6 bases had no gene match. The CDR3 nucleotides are TGTGCCAGCAGTTTTGACAGGGAACCCGGGGAGCTGTTTTTT. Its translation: CASSFDREPGELFF. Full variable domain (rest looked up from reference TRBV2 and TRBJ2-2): EPEVTQTPSHQVTQMGQEVILRCVPISNHLYFYWYRQILGQKVEFLVSFYNNEISEKSEIFDDQFSVERPDGSNFTLKIRSTKLEDSAMYFCASSFDREPGELFFGEGSRLTVL.

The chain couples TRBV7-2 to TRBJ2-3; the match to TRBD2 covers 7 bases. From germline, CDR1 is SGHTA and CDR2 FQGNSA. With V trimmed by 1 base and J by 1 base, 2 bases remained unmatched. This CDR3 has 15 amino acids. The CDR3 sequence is CASSLEAGRTDTQYF. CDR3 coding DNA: TGTGCCAGCAGCTTAGAAGCGGGGCGCACAGATACGCAGTATTTT.

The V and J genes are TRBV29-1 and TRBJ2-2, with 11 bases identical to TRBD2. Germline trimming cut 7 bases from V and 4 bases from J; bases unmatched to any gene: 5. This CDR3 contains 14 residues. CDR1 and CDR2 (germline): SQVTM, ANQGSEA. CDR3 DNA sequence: TGCAGCGCCAGCCTAGCGGGAGGCACCGGGGAGCTGTTTTTT. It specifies CSASLAGGTGELFF.

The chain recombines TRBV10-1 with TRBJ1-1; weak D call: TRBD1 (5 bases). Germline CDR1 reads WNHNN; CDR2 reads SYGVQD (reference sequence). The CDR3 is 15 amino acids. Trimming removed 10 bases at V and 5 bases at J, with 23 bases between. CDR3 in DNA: TGCGCCATCAGGTCGCGGGGGGGGTCGGGTACTGAAGCTTTCTTT. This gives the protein CAIRSRGGSGTEAFF.

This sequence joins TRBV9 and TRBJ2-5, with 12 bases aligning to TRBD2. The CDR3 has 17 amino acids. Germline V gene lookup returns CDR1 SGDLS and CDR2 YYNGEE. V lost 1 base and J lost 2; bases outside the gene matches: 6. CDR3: CASSVTSGGYVQETQYF. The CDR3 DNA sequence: TGTGCCAGCAGCGTAACTAGCGGGGGGTATGTACAAGAGACCCAGTACTTC.

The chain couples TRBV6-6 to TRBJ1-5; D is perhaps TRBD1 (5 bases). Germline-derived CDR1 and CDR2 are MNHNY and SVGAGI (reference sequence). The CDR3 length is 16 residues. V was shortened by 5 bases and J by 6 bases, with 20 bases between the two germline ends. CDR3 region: CASSRTGGEGIQPQHF. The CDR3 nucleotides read TGTGCCAGCAGTCGAACAGGAGGGGAGGGGATTCAGCCCCAGCATTTT.

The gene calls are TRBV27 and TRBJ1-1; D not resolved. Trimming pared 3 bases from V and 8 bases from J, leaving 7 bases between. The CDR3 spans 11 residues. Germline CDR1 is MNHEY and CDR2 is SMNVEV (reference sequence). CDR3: CASSFAGEAFF. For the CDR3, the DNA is TGTGCCAGCAGTTTCGCGGGGGAAGCTTTCTTT.

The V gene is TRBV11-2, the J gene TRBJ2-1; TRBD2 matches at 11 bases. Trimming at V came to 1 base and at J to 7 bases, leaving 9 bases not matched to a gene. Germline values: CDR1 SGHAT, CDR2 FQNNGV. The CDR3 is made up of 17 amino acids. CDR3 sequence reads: CASSLATLAGGANEQFF. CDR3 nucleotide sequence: TGTGCCAGCAGCTTAGCGACCTTAGCGGGGGGGGCAAATGAGCAGTTCTTC. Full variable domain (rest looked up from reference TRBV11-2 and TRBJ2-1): EAGVAQSPRYKIIEKRQSVAFWCNPISGHATLYWYQQILGQGPKLLIQFQNNGVVDDSQLPKDRFSAERLKGVDSTLKIQPAKLEDSAVYLCASSLATLAGGANEQFFGPGTRLTVL.

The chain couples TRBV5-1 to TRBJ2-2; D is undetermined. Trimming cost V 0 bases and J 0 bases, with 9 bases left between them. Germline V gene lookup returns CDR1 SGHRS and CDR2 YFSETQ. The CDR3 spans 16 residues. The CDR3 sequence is CASSLVGPPNTGELFF. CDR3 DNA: TGCGCCAGCAGCTTGGTTGGGCCCCCGAACACCGGGGAGCTGTTTTTT.

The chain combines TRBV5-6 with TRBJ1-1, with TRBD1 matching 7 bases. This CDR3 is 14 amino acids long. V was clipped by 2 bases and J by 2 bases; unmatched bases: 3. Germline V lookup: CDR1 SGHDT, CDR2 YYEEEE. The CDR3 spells CASSLRQGNTEAFF. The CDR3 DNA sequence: TGTGCCAGCAGCTTACGACAGGGAAACACTGAAGCTTTCTTT.

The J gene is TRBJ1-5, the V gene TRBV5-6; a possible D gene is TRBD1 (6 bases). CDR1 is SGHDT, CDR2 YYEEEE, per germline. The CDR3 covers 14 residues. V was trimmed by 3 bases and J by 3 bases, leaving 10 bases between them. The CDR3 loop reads CASSSGQTNQPQHF. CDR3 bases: TGTGCCAGCAGCTCAGGACAGACCAATCAGCCCCAGCATTTT.

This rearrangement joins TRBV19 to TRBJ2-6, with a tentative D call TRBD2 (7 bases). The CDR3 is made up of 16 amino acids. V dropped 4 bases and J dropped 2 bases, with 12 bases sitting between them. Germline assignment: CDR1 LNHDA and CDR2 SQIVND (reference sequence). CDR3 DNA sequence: TGTGCCAGTAGTAAAGGGGGGGGAGCTGGGGCCAACGTCCTGACTTTC. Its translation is CASSKGGGAGANVLTF.

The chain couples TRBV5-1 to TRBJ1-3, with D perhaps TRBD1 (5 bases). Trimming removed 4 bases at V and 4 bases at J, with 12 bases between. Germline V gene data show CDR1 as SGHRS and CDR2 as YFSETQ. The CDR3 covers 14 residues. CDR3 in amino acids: CASSGGTRGNTIYF. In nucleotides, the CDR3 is TGCGCCAGCAGCGGGGGGACGCGGGGAAACACCATATATTTT.